This T cell receptor (beta chain) is from a study of T cell repertoires in cytomegalovirus infection. About the research overall: From public TCR beta signatures came an indication of both CMV infection and matching HLA type.

This clonotype came up many times. Antigen specificity is unknown. Study-level results: In two of eight donors, the top clonotype was HLA-C-restricted CMV-specific.

This CDR3 comprises 16 residues. Germline CDR1 SGHTA, CDR2 FQGNSA. V dropped 1 base and J dropped 2 bases, with 11 bases sitting between them. TCRdb reprocessed the reads via MiXCR and lists one record per CDR3 protein. The table lists 150,000 to 200,000 distinct CDR3 sequences, 7.5% to 10% of them singletons. The specimen was PBMCs. The sequence was obtained from a human donor in good health (CMV status not recorded). Some clones in this sample may be carry-over from other donors' samples. The V and J genes are TRBV7-2 and TRBJ1-4; D is unclear. Here the CDR3 reads CASSLEPPGTNEKLFF. The CDR3 DNA sequence: TGTGCCAGCAGCTTAGAACCCCCCGGGACTAATGAAAAACTGTTTTTT.